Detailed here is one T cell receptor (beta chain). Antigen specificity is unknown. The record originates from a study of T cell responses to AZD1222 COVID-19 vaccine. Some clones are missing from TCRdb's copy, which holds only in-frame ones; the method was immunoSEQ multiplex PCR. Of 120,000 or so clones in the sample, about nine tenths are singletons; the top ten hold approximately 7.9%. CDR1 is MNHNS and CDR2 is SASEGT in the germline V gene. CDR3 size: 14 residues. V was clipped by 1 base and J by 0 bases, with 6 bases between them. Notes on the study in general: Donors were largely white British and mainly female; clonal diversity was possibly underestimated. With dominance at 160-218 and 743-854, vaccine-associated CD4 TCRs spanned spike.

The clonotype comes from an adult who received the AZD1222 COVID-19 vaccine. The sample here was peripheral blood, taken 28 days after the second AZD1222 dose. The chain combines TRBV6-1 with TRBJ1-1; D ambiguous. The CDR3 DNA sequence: TGTGCCAGCAGTGAAGTTCCGTTGAACACTGAAGCTTTCTTT. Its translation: CASSEVPLNTEAFF.